This T cell receptor (beta chain) was recovered during a study of shared clonotypes between healthy human individuals. General study results and limits: Larger estimated richness was generally seen in naive subsets than in memory subsets.

CDR1 is LNHDA, CDR2 SQIVND, per germline (reference sequence). Trimming took 3 bases from V and 2 from J, leaving 14 bases between them. CDR3 length equals 16 residues. This clone came up a few times. The antigen remains undetermined. The run depth of the assay was deep. Measured with immunoSEQ multiplex PCR; TCRdb has only the in-frame clones, and not every one. This table has around 1.1 million clones, about four fifths appearing once. This TCR derives from a man aged 18 to 29 in good health. Some clones in this sample may be carry-over from other donors' samples. The chain couples TRBV19 to TRBJ1-5; TRBD1 might be the D (5 bases). What was sequenced was memory CD4+ T cells from PBMCs. Regarding subset: CD45RA-negative fraction. The chain's CDR3 is CASSILLGAGNQPQHF. In DNA form, the CDR3 reads TGTGCCAGTAGTATCCTCTTAGGGGCTGGCAATCAGCCCCAGCATTTT.